The T cell receptor beta chain under discussion was sequenced for a study of regulatory T cells in long-lasting Graves disease. Assembly of TCR beta libraries relied on iRepertoire HTBI primers together with Arm-PCR of CDR3 regions. One entry per CDR3 protein, called by TCRdb with MiXCR from the multiplex PCR reads. Of about 470,000 distinct CDR3 sequences listed, 15% to 20% are singletons. This clonotype was observed a few times. A much larger clone sits a single nucleotide away, making a read error possible. Specified time point: newly diagnosed GD, antithyroid drugs for less than 3 months. Isolated PBMC RNA provided the starting material for the TCR library. CDR3 length: 14 residues. Germline V lookup: CDR1 KGHDR, CDR2 SFDVKD. With V trimmed by 9 bases and J by 9 bases, 10 bases remained unmatched. The sample was also linked to a second study, of T cells in Graves' hyperthyroidism and ophthalmopathy.

The chain combines TRBV24-1 with TRBJ2-1; 10 bases are shared with TRBD2. This clonotype originated in a middle-aged man with Graves disease. This material consisted of peripheral blood mononuclear cells (PBMCs), taken at new diagnosis, from a patient treated with antithyroid drugs. This chain's CDR3 is CATALAGDNSEQFF. Written as DNA, the CDR3 is TGTGCCACCGCTCTAGCGGGAGACAACAGTGAGCAGTTCTTC.